This T cell receptor (beta chain) comes out of a study of sequential checkpoint blockade in melanoma. Profiling relied on immunoSEQ multiplex PCR, and the TCRdb table lists in-frame clones only, not all of them. The sample carries 15,000 to 20,000 clones, 65% to 85% recorded once. Specified treatment: randomized to nivolumab then ipilimumab (arm A) or the reverse (arm B). DNA-damaging chemotherapy had not been given to any patient beforehand. The trim removed 9 bases at V and 7 bases at J, leaving 7 bases unmatched. Germline V lookup: CDR1 LNHNV, CDR2 YYDKDF (reference sequence). CDR3 length: 12 residues.

Sequencing was performed on CD8+ T cells sorted from blood (inferred from file names), taken from a patient given nivolumab and ipilimumab in sequence. This clonotype was obtained from a human donor with melanoma. V usage is TRBV15 and J usage is TRBJ2-3; 7 bases are a match to TRBD2. The CDR3 here is CATSSGSNTQYF. CDR3 DNA sequence: TGTGCCACAAGTAGCGGGTCAAATACGCAGTATTTT. Full variable domain (missing parts from reference TRBV15 and TRBJ2-3): DAMVIQNPRYQVTQFGKPVTLSCSQTLNHNVMYWYQQKSSQAPKLLFHYYDKDFNNEADTPDNFQSRRPNTSFCFLDIRSPGLGDTAMYLCATSSGSNTQYFGPGTRLTVL.